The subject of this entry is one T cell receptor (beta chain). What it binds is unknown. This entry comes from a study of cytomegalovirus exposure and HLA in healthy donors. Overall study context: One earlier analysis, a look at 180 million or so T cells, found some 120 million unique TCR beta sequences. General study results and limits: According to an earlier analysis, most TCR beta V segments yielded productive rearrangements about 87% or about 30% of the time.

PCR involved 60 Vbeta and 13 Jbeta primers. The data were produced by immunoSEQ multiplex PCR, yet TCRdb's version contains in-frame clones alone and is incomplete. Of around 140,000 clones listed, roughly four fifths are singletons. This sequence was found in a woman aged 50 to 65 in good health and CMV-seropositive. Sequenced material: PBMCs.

The CDR3 sequence: CASSQESSGGRAEKLFF. CDR3 DNA sequence: TGTGCCAGCAGCCAAGAGTCCTCCGGGGGGCGGGCTGAAAAACTGTTTTTT. This chain links TRBV4-2 with TRBJ1-4; weak D call: TRBD1 (6 bases). Per germline, CDR1 LGHNA and CDR2 YNFKEQ. Trimming took off 0 bases at V and 7 bases at J, with 18 bases between the two ends. This CDR3 has 17 amino acids.